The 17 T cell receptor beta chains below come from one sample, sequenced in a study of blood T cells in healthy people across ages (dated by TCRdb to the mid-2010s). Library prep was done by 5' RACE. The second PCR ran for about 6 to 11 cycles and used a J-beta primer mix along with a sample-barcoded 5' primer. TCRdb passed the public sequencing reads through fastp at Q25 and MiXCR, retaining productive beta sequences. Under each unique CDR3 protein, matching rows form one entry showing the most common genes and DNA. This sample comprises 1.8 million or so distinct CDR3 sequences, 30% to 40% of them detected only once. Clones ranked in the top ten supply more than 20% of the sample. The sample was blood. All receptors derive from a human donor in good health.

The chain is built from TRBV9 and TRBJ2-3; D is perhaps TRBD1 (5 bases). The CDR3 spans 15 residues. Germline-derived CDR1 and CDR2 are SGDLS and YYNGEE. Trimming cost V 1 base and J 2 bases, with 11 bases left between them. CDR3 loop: CASSVFQGNTDTQYF. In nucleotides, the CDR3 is TGTGCCAGCAGCGTATTTCAGGGAAACACAGATACGCAGTATTTT.

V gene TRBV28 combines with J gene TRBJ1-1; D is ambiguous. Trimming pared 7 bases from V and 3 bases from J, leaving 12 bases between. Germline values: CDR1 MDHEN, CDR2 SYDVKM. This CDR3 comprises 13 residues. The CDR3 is CASTPDTHTEAFF. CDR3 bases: TGTGCCAGCACCCCCGACACGCACACTGAAGCTTTCTTT.

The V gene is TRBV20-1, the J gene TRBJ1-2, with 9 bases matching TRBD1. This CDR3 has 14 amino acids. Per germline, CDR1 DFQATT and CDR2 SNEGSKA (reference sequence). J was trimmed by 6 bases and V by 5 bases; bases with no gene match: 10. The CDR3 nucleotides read TGCAGTGCTCCCCTACAGGGGGCGCACGATGGCTACACCTTC. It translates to CSAPLQGAHDGYTF.

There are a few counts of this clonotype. This CDR3 reads CASSADRDTDTQYF. CDR3 nucleotides: TGTGCCAGCAGCGCGGACAGGGATACAGATACGCAGTATTTT. The gene calls are TRBV5-5 and TRBJ2-3; 8 nucleotides line up with TRBD1. Germline CDR1 and CDR2: SGHKS and YYEKEE (reference sequence). This CDR3 has 14 residues. J was trimmed by 3 bases and V by 4 bases; bases with no gene match: 4.

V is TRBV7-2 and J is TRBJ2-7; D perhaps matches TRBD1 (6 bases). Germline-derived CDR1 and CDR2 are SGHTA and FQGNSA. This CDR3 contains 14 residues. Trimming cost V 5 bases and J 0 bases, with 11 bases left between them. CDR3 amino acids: CASSHGQISYEQYF. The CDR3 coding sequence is TGTGCCAGCAGCCATGGACAGATCTCCTACGAGCAGTACTTC.

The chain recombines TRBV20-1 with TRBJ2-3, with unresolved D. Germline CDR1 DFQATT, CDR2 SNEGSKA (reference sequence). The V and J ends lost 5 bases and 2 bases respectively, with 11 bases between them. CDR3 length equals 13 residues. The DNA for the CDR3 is TGCAGTGCTGCCCCTCTAGACACAGATACGCAGTATTTT. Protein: CSAAPLDTDTQYF.

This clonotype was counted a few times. The CDR3 is CASSYSERGSTEAFF. CDR3 DNA sequence: TGTGCCAGCAGTTACTCGGAAAGGGGAAGTACTGAAGCTTTCTTT. This chain links TRBV6-5 with TRBJ1-1; a possible D gene is TRBD1 (5 bases). There are 15 residues in the CDR3. Per germline, CDR1 MNHEY and CDR2 SVGAGI. Trimming left V 0 bases short and J 5 bases short, with 13 bases between.

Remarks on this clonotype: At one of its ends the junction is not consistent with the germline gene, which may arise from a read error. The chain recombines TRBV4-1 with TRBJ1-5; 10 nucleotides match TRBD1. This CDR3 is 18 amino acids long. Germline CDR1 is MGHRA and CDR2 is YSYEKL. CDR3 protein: CASSQGDRGQGVEQPQHF. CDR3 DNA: TGCGCCAGCAGCCAAGGGGACCGTGGACAGGGGGTAGAACAGCCTCAGCATTTT.

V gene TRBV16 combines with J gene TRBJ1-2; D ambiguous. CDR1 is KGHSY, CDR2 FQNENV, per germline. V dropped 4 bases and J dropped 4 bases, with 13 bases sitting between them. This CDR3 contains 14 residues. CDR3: CASSPRLGSYGYTF. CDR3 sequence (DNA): TGTGCCAGCAGCCCCCGACTGGGAAGCTATGGCTACACCTTC.

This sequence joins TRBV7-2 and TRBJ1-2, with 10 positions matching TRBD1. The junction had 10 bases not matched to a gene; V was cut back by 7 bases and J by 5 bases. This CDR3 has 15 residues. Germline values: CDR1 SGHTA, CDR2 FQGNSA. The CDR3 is CASTTTGGGRYGYTF. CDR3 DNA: TGTGCCAGCACTACGACAGGGGGCGGTCGATATGGCTACACCTTC.

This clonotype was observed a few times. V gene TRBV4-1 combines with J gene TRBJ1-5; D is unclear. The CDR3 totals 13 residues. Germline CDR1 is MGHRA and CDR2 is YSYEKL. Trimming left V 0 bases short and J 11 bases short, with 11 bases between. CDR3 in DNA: TGCGCCAGCAGCCAAGATACGGGATCAGCCCAGCATTTT. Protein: CASSQDTGSAQHF.

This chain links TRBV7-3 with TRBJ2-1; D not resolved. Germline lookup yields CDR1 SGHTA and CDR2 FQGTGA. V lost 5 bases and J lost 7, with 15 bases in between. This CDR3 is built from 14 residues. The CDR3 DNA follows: TGTGCCAGCAGCCCCGATCGTGGGTGGAATGAGCAGTTCTTC. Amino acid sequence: CASSPDRGWNEQFF.

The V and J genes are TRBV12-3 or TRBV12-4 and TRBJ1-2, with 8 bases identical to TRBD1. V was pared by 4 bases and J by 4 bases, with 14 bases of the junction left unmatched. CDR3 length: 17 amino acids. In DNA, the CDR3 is TGTGCCAGCAGTTCGGACAGGGTGGCGGTATATAGCTATGGCTACACCTTC. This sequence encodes CASSSDRVAVYSYGYTF.

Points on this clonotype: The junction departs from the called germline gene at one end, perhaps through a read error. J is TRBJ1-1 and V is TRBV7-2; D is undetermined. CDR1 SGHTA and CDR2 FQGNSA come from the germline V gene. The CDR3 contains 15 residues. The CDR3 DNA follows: TGTGCCAACAGCTTTAGTGCACAGCTGGGGATTGAAGCTTTCTTT. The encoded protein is CANSFSAQLGIEAFF.

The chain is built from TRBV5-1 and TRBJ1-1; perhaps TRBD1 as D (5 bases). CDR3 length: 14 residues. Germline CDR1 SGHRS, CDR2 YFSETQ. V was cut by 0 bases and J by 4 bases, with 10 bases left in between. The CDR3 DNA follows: TGCGCCAGCAGCTTGGAGTGGGGGAGCACTGAAGCTTTCTTT. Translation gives CASSLEWGSTEAFF.

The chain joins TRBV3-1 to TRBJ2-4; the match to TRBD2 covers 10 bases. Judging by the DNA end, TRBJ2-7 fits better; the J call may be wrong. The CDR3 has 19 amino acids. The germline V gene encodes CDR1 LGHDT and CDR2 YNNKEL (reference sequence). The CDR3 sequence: CASSQEEHLAGATYYEQYF. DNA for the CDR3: TGTGCCAGCAGCCAAGAAGAACACCTAGCGGGGGCCACCTACTACGAGCAGTACTTC.

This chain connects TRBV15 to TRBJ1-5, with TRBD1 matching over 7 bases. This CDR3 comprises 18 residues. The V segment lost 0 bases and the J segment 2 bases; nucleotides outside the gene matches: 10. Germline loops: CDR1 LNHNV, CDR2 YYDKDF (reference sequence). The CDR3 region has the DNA TGTGCCACCAGCAGAGACCTAATGACCGGGACAGGCAATCAGCCCCAGCATTTT. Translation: CATSRDLMTGTGNQPQHF.